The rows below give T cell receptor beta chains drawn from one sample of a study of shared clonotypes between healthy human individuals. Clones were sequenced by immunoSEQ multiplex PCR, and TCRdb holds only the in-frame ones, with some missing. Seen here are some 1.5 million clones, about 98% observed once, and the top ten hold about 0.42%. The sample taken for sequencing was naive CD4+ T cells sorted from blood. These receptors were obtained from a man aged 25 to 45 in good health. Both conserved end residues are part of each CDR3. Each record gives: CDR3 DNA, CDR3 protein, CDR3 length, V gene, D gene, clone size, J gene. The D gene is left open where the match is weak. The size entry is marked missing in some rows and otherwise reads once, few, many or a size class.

CDR3 DNA: TGTGCCAGCAGAAGGGACTTTTTATCAGATACGCAGTATTTT; CDR3 protein: CASRRDFLSDTQYF; CDR3 length: 14; V gene: TRBV6-5; D gene: -; clone size: -; J gene: TRBJ2-3
CDR3 DNA: TGTGCCAGCAGCTCTGACGGGCTACCGGGGCCCCAGCATTTT; CDR3 protein: CASSSDGLPGPQHF; CDR3 length: 14; V gene: TRBV7-2; D gene: -; clone size: -; J gene: TRBJ1-5
CDR3 DNA: TGTGCCACCAGCAGAGATCTTGTCAGGGCGGGCGCTGAAGCTTTCTTT; CDR3 protein: CATSRDLVRAGAEAFF; CDR3 length: 16; V gene: TRBV15; D gene: -; clone size: -; J gene: TRBJ1-1
CDR3 DNA: TGTGCCAGCAGCTACGCCGGGACACTCGAGGTTTTT; CDR3 protein: CASSYAGTLEVF; CDR3 length: 12; V gene: TRBV5-4; D gene: -; clone size: -; J gene: TRBJ1-4
CDR3 DNA: TGTGCCAGTAGTGCCCGCGGACGGAGGGGCTACACCTTC; CDR3 protein: CASSARGRRGYTF; CDR3 length: 13; V gene: TRBV19; D gene: -; clone size: -; J gene: TRBJ1-2
CDR3 DNA: TGTGCCAGCAGCGGAAAGAGGACGGGTACCTACGAGCAGTACTTC; CDR3 protein: CASSGKRTGTYEQYF; CDR3 length: 15; V gene: TRBV27; D gene: -; clone size: -; J gene: TRBJ2-7
CDR3 DNA: TGCGCCAGCAACTTTGATGGAGCCGGGGAGCTGTTTTTT; CDR3 protein: CASNFDGAGELFF; CDR3 length: 13; V gene: TRBV5-1; D gene: -; clone size: -; J gene: TRBJ2-2
CDR3 DNA: TGTGCCAGCAGTTTATTCCAGGGGGCCGGCTACACCTTC; CDR3 protein: CASSLFQGAGYTF; CDR3 length: 13; V gene: TRBV28; D gene: TRBD1; clone size: -; J gene: TRBJ1-2
CDR3 DNA: TGTGCCAGCAGTCAAGCACGGCAAGGTTTAAGGAAACTGTTTTTT; CDR3 protein: CASSQARQGLRKLFF; CDR3 length: 15; V gene: TRBV28; D gene: -; clone size: once; J gene: TRBJ1-4
CDR3 DNA: TGCGCCAGCAGCTTGGCCTTACAGGGTGTTGGCGAGCAGTACTTC; CDR3 protein: CASSLALQGVGEQYF; CDR3 length: 15; V gene: TRBV5-1; D gene: -; clone size: -; J gene: TRBJ2-7